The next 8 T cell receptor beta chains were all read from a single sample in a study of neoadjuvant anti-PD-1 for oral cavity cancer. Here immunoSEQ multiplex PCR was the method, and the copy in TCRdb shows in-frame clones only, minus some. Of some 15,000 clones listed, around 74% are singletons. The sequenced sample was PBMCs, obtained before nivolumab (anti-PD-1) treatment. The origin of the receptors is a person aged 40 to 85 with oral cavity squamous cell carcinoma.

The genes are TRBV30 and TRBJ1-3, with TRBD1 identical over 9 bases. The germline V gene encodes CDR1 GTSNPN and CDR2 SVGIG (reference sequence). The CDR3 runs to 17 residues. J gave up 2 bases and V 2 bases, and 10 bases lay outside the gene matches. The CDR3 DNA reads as TGTGCCTGGAGTCCCTACCGACAGGGGGTCGCTGGAAACACCATATATTTT. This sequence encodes CAWSPYRQGVAGNTIYF.

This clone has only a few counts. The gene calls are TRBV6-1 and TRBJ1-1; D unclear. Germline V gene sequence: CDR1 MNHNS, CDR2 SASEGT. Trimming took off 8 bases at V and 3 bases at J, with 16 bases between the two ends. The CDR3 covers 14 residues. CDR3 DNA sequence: TGTGCCAGCGGTTTAGCGTATCGGGACACTGAAGCTTTCTTT. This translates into CASGLAYRDTEAFF.

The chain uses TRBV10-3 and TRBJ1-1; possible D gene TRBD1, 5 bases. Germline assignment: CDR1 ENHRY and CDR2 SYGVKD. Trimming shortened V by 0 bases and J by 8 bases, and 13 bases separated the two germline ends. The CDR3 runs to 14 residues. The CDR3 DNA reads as TGTGCCATCAGTGAGTCAGGAGGCAGGGCAGAAGCTTTCTTT. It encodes CAISESGGRAEAFF.

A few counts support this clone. CDR3 protein: CASSHLRQGSNYGYTF. DNA for the CDR3: TGCGCCAGCAGCCACCTTAGACAGGGGTCTAACTATGGCTACACCTTC. The chain has TRBV5-1 and TRBJ1-2; 8 bases match TRBD1. Germline loops: CDR1 SGHRS, CDR2 YFSETQ. The CDR3 length is 16 residues. The trim removed 4 bases at V and 0 bases at J, leaving 8 bases unmatched.

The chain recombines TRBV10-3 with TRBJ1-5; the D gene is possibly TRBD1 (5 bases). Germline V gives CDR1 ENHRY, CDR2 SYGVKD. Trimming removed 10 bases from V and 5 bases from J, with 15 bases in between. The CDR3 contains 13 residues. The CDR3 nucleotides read TGTGCCACCAAAGTCACCAGGGATCAGCCCCAGCATTTT. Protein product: CATKVTRDQPQHF.

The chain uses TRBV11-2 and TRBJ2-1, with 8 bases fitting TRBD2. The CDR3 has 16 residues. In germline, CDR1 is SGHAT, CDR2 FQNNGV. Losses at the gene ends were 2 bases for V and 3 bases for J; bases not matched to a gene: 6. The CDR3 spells CASSLWVSGNYNEQFF. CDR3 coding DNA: TGTGCCAGCAGCTTATGGGTTAGCGGGAACTACAATGAGCAGTTCTTC.

The CDR3 nucleotides are TGTGCCAGCAGTGAACAGGGTGGGATCACTGAAGCTTTCTTT. This translates into CASSEQGGITEAFF. V usage is TRBV2 and J usage is TRBJ1-1; D is possibly TRBD1 (5 bases). This CDR3 spans 14 amino acids. V lost 2 bases to trimming and J lost 4 bases, with 11 bases between them. CDR1 and CDR2 from the germline V gene are SNHLY and FYNNEI.

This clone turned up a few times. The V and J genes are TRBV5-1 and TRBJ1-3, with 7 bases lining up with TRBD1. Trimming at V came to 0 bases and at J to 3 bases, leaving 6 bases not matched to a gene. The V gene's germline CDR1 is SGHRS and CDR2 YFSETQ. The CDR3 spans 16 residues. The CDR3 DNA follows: TGCGCCAGCAGCTTGGGCCCGACAGGGTTTGGAAACACCATATATTTT. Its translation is CASSLGPTGFGNTIYF.